This TCR beta chain was recorded in a study of regulatory T cells in long-lasting Graves disease. Study-wide context: Antithyroid drugs had been taken under 3 months by newly diagnosed Graves' patients.

Time point of the sample: newly diagnosed GD, antithyroid drugs for less than 3 months. Scientists built the TCR library using RNA that was extracted from PBMCs. In the case of this clonotype: Antigen unknown.

Findings and limits, study-wide: Lower TCR diversity was seen in persistent Graves' patients than in newly diagnosed ones. Persistent disease was characterized by preferential usage of TRBV28, TRBJ1-2 and TRBJ2-5.

Per the germline V gene, CDR1 is LGHNA and CDR2 is YNFKEQ. Deletions cut 1 base from V and 9 bases from J, with 7 bases between. The CDR3 has 12 residues. Relying on iRepertoire HTBI primers and Arm-PCR of CDR3 regions, the team built TCR beta libraries. TCRdb re-called the multiplex PCR reads with MiXCR, one entry per CDR3 protein. The table records hundreds of thousands of distinct CDR3 sequences, 16% of them present only once. This sample also appeared in a second study, on T cells in Graves' hyperthyroidism and ophthalmopathy.

This material consisted of peripheral blood mononuclear cells (PBMCs), taken at new diagnosis, from a patient treated with antithyroid drugs. The clonotype originates from a man aged 35 to 55 with Graves disease. The V gene is TRBV4-2, the J gene TRBJ1-5, with unresolved D. The CDR3 is CASSQAAGPQHF. CDR3 nucleotides: TGTGCCAGCAGCCAAGCGGCGGGGCCCCAGCATTTT.